This is a list of T cell receptor beta chains from one sample in a study of regulatory T cells in long-lasting Graves disease. TCRdb processed the multiplex PCR reads anew with MiXCR; each CDR3 protein has one entry. This sample has under 450,000 distinct CDR3 sequences, with 10% to 15% found just once. These data were also filed under a second study, of T cells in Graves' hyperthyroidism and ophthalmopathy.

The material was peripheral blood mononuclear cells (PBMCs), obtained at new diagnosis, from a patient treated with antithyroid drugs. These receptor sequences come from a woman aged 18-29 years with Graves disease. CDR3s include the opening cysteine and the closing phenylalanine or tryptophan.

j_gene,v_gene,CDR3aa
TRBJ1-1,TRBV19,CASSIGVGTEAFF
TRBJ2-5,TRBV7-6,CASSSRLAGGFQETQHF
TRBJ2-3,TRBV11-2,CASSWQGFSTDTQYF
TRBJ1-1,TRBV28,CASSLYRGTPGAAFF
TRBJ1-2,TRBV11-2,CASSPTSTGANYGYTF
TRBJ2-5,TRBV28,CASRLGQGKQETQYF
TRBJ2-1,TRBV5-1,CASSLRRGSTYNEQFF
TRBJ2-1,TRBV7-9,CASSLMAGLNEQFF
TRBJ2-1,TRBV5-6,CASSFGTSGSKEQFF
TRBJ1-3,TRBV12-3/TRBV12-4,CASKGTEGAGNTIYF
TRBJ1-2,TRBV7-3,CASSLAGEGYTF
TRBJ2-3,TRBV6-2/TRBV6-3,CASSPLLGADTQYF
TRBJ1-1,TRBV6-1,CAGSERGSTEAFF
TRBJ1-1,TRBV10-3,CAISETGSAGINTEAFF
TRBJ2-7,TRBV4-3,CASSQDRFQGSSYEQYF
TRBJ2-1,TRBV7-9,CATTNLAGRNNEQFF
TRBJ2-6,TRBV4-3,CASSQVALQGYSGANVLTF
TRBJ2-7,TRBV5-8,CASIATGAGTYEQYF
TRBJ2-5,TRBV15,CATSRDLGTRNF
TRBJ2-1,TRBV24-1,CATSDLHSDRNYNEQFF
TRBJ1-6,TRBV6-5,CASSYSGPSISPLHF
TRBJ2-1,TRBV5-1,CASSFMATSGSVGNEQFF
TRBJ1-5,TRBV7-9,CASSQDGGRNQPQHF
TRBJ1-2,TRBV28,CASSRNPVPYGYTF
TRBJ2-1,TRBV7-2,CASSRRQTSMQFF
TRBJ1-1,TRBV18,CASSPYRANTEAFF
TRBJ2-1,TRBV6-1,CASSGLQGQGQRNEQFF
TRBJ1-3,TRBV6-1,CATFDGNSGNTIYF
TRBJ2-5,TRBV20-1,CSASGLAGSGGETQYF
TRBJ2-3,TRBV2,CATSDPPGARTDTQYF
TRBJ1-1,TRBV27,CASSYTGAKNTEAFF
TRBJ2-7,TRBV28,CASKPPASYEQYF
TRBJ2-3,TRBV7-2,CASRPGSGVMGTQYF
TRBJ2-7,TRBV24-1,CATSDAGQGGEQYF
TRBJ1-2,TRBV13,CASSPSTPLAGYGYTF
TRBJ2-1,TRBV10-3,CAISESTSGGNYNEQFF
TRBJ2-1,TRBV7-8,CASSSPGNEQFF
TRBJ2-2,TRBV2,CASSEWGTGELFF
TRBJ1-2,TRBV4-1,CASSQTGGYGYTF